Listed here are 32 T cell receptor beta chains from one sample, sequenced in a study of Ad26.COV2.S vaccination and SARS-CoV-2 variants. TCRdb keeps only in-frame clones here, not all; method: immunoSEQ multiplex PCR. The sample has over 85,000 clones, over 60% seen once; the top ten hold 17%. This specimen was peripheral blood, taken after recovery from COVID-19. Source of these receptors: a human donor who had recovered from COVID-19.

The rearrangement links TRBV6-6 to TRBJ1-6; the D is unclear. From germline, CDR1 is MNHNY and CDR2 SVGAGI (reference sequence). This CDR3 has 15 residues. V was pared by 8 bases and J by 3 bases, with 14 bases between. As DNA, the CDR3 is TGTGCCAGCTCTTCACCGGGTCTCTATAATTCACCCCTCCACTTT. Amino acids: CASSSPGLYNSPLHF.

The chain uses TRBV5-1 and TRBJ2-7; 9 bases map to TRBD1. The length of the CDR3 is 14 residues. Per the germline V gene, CDR1 is SGHRS and CDR2 is YFSETQ. V lost 2 bases and J lost 12; bases outside the gene matches: 12. CDR3 sequence: CASSFQGQGYLLYF. The CDR3 region has the DNA TGCGCCAGCAGCTTTCAGGGACAGGGTTACCTGTTGTACTTC.

The gene calls are TRBV5-4 and TRBJ2-5; D ambiguous. The V gene lost 0 bases and the J gene lost 5 bases, with 8 bases spanning the gap. The CDR3 is made up of 13 amino acids. The V gene's germline CDR1 is SGHNT and CDR2 YYREEE (reference sequence). CDR3 amino acids: CASSLAVVETQYF. For the CDR3, the DNA is TGTGCCAGCAGCTTGGCGGTAGTGGAGACCCAGTACTTC.

The gene calls are TRBV30 and TRBJ1-2, with TRBD1 matching 7 bases. This CDR3 is built from 14 residues. V gave up 0 bases and J gave up 8 bases; unmatched junction bases: 9. Germline lookup yields CDR1 GTSNPN and CDR2 SVGIG (reference sequence). The CDR3 here is CAWSVREGARGYTF. The CDR3 DNA reads as TGTGCCTGGAGTGTACGGGAGGGGGCGCGGGGCTACACCTTC.

This chain connects TRBV29-1 to TRBJ1-1; tentatively, D is TRBD1 (5 bases). Germline V gene data show CDR1 as SQVTM and CDR2 as ANQGSEA. The CDR3 extends over 12 amino acids. V lost 4 bases and J 1 base, leaving 7 bases between the germline ends. The CDR3 here is CSVGQQNTEAFF. CDR3 nucleotides: TGCAGCGTTGGACAGCAGAACACTGAAGCTTTCTTT.

The sample holds a few counts of this clone. The J gene is TRBJ1-1, the V gene TRBV11-2, with 7 bases identical to TRBD1. Germline CDR1 reads SGHAT; CDR2 reads FQNNGV. V trimming: 5 bases; J trimming: 0 bases; junction bases outside the gene matches: 9. CDR3 size: 16 residues. CDR3 in DNA: TGTGCCAGCAGCCAATCGACAGGGCGGGTGAACACTGAAGCTTTCTTT. This encodes CASSQSTGRVNTEAFF.

This clone was counted a single time. The chain recombines TRBV7-2 with TRBJ1-5; D perhaps matches TRBD1 (5 bases). This CDR3 has 15 residues. The V gene lost 0 bases and the J gene lost 4 bases, with 10 bases spanning the gap. The V gene's germline CDR1 is SGHTA and CDR2 FQGNSA. The CDR3 sequence is CASSLASRGNQPQHF. Here the CDR3 DNA reads TGTGCCAGCAGCTTAGCATCGCGGGGGAATCAGCCCCAGCATTTT.

The chain has TRBV2 and TRBJ2-1; weak D call: TRBD2 (7 bases). V was shortened by 11 bases and J by 7 bases, with 24 bases between the two germline ends. Germline CDR1 and CDR2: SNHLY and FYNNEI. This CDR3 is 15 amino acids long. The CDR3 DNA sequence: TGTGCCCGCGGGGGCGGGGCCCGGGGGCGGAATGAGCAGTTCTTC. As protein: CARGGGARGRNEQFF.

This chain uses TRBV10-3 with TRBJ2-1; 11 positions agree with TRBD1. With 6 bases clipped from V and 8 bases from J, the junction kept 6 bases outside the gene matches. The CDR3 loop spans 14 amino acids. CDR1 is ENHRY and CDR2 is SYGVKD in the germline V gene. CDR3 coding DNA: TGTGCCATCAGAGGGACAGGGGGTAACGATGAGCAGTTCTTC. It is translated as CAIRGTGGNDEQFF.

The chain joins TRBV6-4 to TRBJ2-7; a weak D match, TRBD1 (6 bases). V lost 8 bases to trimming and J lost 1 base, with 15 bases between them. Germline-derived CDR1 and CDR2 are MRHNA and SNTAGT. This CDR3 is built from 14 residues. CDR3 sequence reads: CASSAQGGSYEQYF. The CDR3 DNA follows: TGTGCCAGCTCTGCGCAAGGGGGATCCTACGAGCAGTACTTC.

Here the CDR3 reads CASSLGDQNNEQFF. In DNA, the CDR3 is TGTGCCAGCAGCTTAGGGGACCAAAACAATGAGCAGTTCTTC. The rearrangement joins TRBV7-6 to TRBJ2-1, with D perhaps assigned TRBD1 or TRBD2 (5 bases each). The CDR3 length is 14 residues. Germline assignment: CDR1 SGHVS and CDR2 FNYEAQ. The V end was cut by 1 base, the J end by 5 bases, with 9 bases between.

The chain links TRBV4-2 to TRBJ1-2; D is unclear. Per germline, CDR1 LGHNA and CDR2 YNFKEQ. This CDR3 is built from 14 residues. V shed 5 bases and J shed 4 bases, with 14 bases lying between them. The CDR3 nucleotides read TGTGCCAGCAGCTCCTCCTTATCATTCTATGGCTACACCTTC. As protein: CASSSSLSFYGYTF.

V usage is TRBV28 and J usage is TRBJ2-7, with D possibly TRBD1 on 6 matching bases. CDR1 is MDHEN, CDR2 SYDVKM, per germline. The CDR3 is 16 residues long. With 5 bases removed from V and 0 bases from J, the gap between germline ends came to 17 bases. Here the CDR3 DNA reads TGTGCCAGCAGTCTAACCTGGGGGCAAAGCTCCTACGAGCAGTACTTC. Translating gives CASSLTWGQSSYEQYF. Full variable domain (missing parts from reference TRBV28 and TRBJ2-7): DVKVTQSSRYLVKRTGEKVFLECVQDMDHENMFWYRQDPGLGLRLIYFSYDVKMKEKGDIPEGYSVSREKKERFSLILESASTNQTSMYLCASSLTWGQSSYEQYFGPGTRLTVT.

This sequence joins TRBV5-1 and TRBJ2-7; no clear D gene. Trimming cost V 1 base and J 2 bases, with 4 bases left between them. The CDR3 loop spans 12 amino acids. From germline, CDR1 is SGHRS and CDR2 YFSETQ. The chain's CDR3 is CASSLTTYEQYF. The CDR3 DNA is TGCGCCAGCAGCTTGACCACCTACGAGCAGTACTTC.

V usage is TRBV7-2 and J usage is TRBJ2-6; D remains unclear. The CDR3 is 15 amino acids. Trimming shortened V by 5 bases and J by 2 bases, and 10 bases separated the two germline ends. Germline V gene sequence: CDR1 SGHTA, CDR2 FQGNSA. This chain's CDR3 is CASSPYEAGANVLTF. The CDR3, as DNA: TGTGCCAGCAGCCCGTACGAGGCTGGGGCCAACGTCCTGACTTTC.

The chain recombines TRBV19 with TRBJ2-1; TRBD2 matches at 9 bases. This CDR3 comprises 15 residues. CDR1 LNHDA and CDR2 SQIVND come from the germline V gene (reference sequence). Trimming removed 4 bases from V and 9 bases from J; junction bases left unmatched: 10. The CDR3 DNA reads TGTGCCAGTAGTAGGCCTAGCGGGGCGGTGGTTGAGCAGTTCTTC. Translation: CASSRPSGAVVEQFF.

This chain uses TRBV14 with TRBJ1-1; D is unresolved. Germline V gene sequence: CDR1 SGHDN, CDR2 FVKESK. V dropped 9 bases and J dropped 0 bases, with 11 bases sitting between them. The CDR3 spans 13 residues. The CDR3 loop reads CASSVQVNTEAFF. CDR3 in DNA: TGTGCCAGTTCCGTCCAGGTGAACACTGAAGCTTTCTTT.

This clone was seen a few times. V and J are TRBV27 and TRBJ1-2; 8 bases align to TRBD1. J was trimmed by 8 bases and V by 4 bases; bases with no gene match: 9. Germline CDR1 and CDR2: MNHEY and SMNVEV (reference sequence). There are 14 residues in the CDR3. As DNA, the CDR3 is TGTGCCAGCAGTTCATATGACAGGGGCTTAGGCTACACCTTC. This codes for CASSSYDRGLGYTF.

This clone appeared a single time. The chain uses TRBV6-6 and TRBJ1-4; D call uncertain. The CDR3 is made up of 13 amino acids. Trimming stripped 2 bases from V and 8 bases from J, with 9 bases between. CDR1 and CDR2 from the germline V gene are MNHNY and SVGAGI (reference sequence). The CDR3 coding sequence is TGTGCCAGCAGTTACATTGCGGGAGAAAAACTGTTTTTT. Protein sequence: CASSYIAGEKLFF.

This sequence joins TRBV6-5 and TRBJ2-2, with D perhaps being TRBD1 or TRBD2 (5 bases each). V lost 3 bases, J lost 1 base, and 12 bases lay in between. The CDR3 spans 16 residues. Germline-derived CDR1 and CDR2 are MNHEY and SVGAGI. CDR3 residues: CASSYLGAGNTGELFF. As DNA, the CDR3 is TGTGCCAGCAGTTATCTCGGGGCGGGGAACACCGGGGAGCTGTTTTTT.

This chain joins TRBV6-2 or TRBV6-3 and TRBJ2-1, with D possibly being TRBD1 or TRBD2 (5 bases each). CDR1 is MNHEY and CDR2 is SVGEGT in the germline V gene. This CDR3 has 14 amino acids. Deletions cut 4 bases from V and 9 bases from J, with 16 bases between. CDR3 sequence reads: CASSLTGTSVEQFF. The CDR3 nucleotides are TGTGCCAGCAGTTTAACGGGGACGAGTGTTGAGCAGTTCTTC.

The rearrangement uses TRBV30 and TRBJ2-7; 9 bases match TRBD1. Germline loops: CDR1 GTSNPN, CDR2 SVGIG (reference sequence). V lost 1 base, J lost 2 bases, and 3 bases stayed unmatched. The CDR3 contains 14 residues. The CDR3 region has the DNA TGTGCCTGGAGTGCTGACAGGGGGGCCTACGAGCAGTACTTC. This sequence encodes CAWSADRGAYEQYF.

The rearrangement links TRBV28 to TRBJ2-5; D is unresolved. CDR3 length: 13 amino acids. Germline V CDR1 and CDR2: MDHEN, SYDVKM. The V end was cut by 5 bases, the J end by 4 bases, with 11 bases between. CDR3 in amino acids: CASSVRVTETQYF. As DNA, the CDR3 is TGTGCCAGCAGTGTTAGGGTAACAGAGACCCAGTACTTC.

The chain is built from TRBV10-2 and TRBJ2-7; D uncertain. Germline assignment: CDR1 WSHSY and CDR2 SAAADI. CDR3 size: 12 residues. The V end was cut by 0 bases, the J end by 9 bases, with 9 bases between. CDR3 sequence reads: CASSESGQRQYF. The CDR3 coding sequence is TGCGCCAGCAGTGAGTCCGGGCAGAGGCAGTACTTC.

This chain links TRBV30 with TRBJ1-1, with a tentative D call TRBD1 (6 bases). V lost 4 bases and J lost 8, with 8 bases in between. The CDR3 length is 10 residues. The V gene's germline CDR1 is GTSNPN and CDR2 SVGIG (reference sequence). The CDR3 bases are TGTGCCTGGAACAGGGTCGAAGCTTTCTTT. It is translated as CAWNRVEAFF.

This sequence joins TRBV5-1 and TRBJ2-1; no clear D gene. Looked up from germline, CDR1 is SGHRS and CDR2 is YFSETQ. Trimming shortened V by 2 bases and J by 1 base, and 10 bases separated the two germline ends. The CDR3 consists of 15 residues. This CDR3 is CASSFLSLSYNEQFF. CDR3 nucleotide sequence: TGCGCCAGCAGCTTCCTCAGTCTGTCCTACAATGAGCAGTTCTTC.

The table lists this clone with a few counts. This chain links TRBV9 with TRBJ2-1, with D perhaps TRBD2 (5 bases). Germline V CDR1 and CDR2: SGDLS, YYNGEE. The V gene lost 0 bases and the J gene lost 6 bases, with 7 bases spanning the gap. This CDR3 contains 13 residues. The CDR3 nucleotides read TGTGCCAGCAGCGTAGGGGGAGTCAATGAGCAGTTCTTC. Translation gives CASSVGGVNEQFF.

This chain links TRBV11-3 with TRBJ2-2; D remains ambiguous. The germline V gene encodes CDR1 SGHNT and CDR2 YENEEA. This CDR3 has 13 residues. V shed 1 base and J shed 8 bases, with 8 bases lying between them. The CDR3: CASSLGGLGELFF. The CDR3 region has the DNA TGTGCCAGCAGCTTAGGAGGCCTGGGGGAGCTGTTTTTT.

Many counts were recorded for this clone. The J gene is TRBJ1-3, the V gene TRBV4-1; D unclear. Between the trimmed V and J ends, which lost 4 bases and 0 bases, there was a span of 10 bases. Looked up from germline, CDR1 is MGHRA and CDR2 is YSYEKL. The CDR3 is 15 amino acids. This CDR3 is CASSPRQGSGNTIYF. CDR3 sequence (DNA): TGCGCCAGCAGCCCGAGACAAGGCTCTGGAAACACCATATATTTT.

The genes are TRBV5-1 and TRBJ1-6; 9 positions agree with TRBD1. Germline CDR1 SGHRS, CDR2 YFSETQ. This CDR3 spans 15 amino acids. The junction had 8 bases not matched to a gene; V was cut back by 4 bases and J by 9 bases. CDR3 region: CASSVGQGVVSPLHF. The CDR3 region has the DNA TGCGCCAGCAGCGTGGGACAGGGTGTAGTTTCACCCCTCCACTTT. Together with reference TRBV5-1 and TRBJ1-6, the CDR3 gives the full variable domain: KAGVTQTPRYLIKTRGQQVTLSCSPISGHRSVSWYQQTPGQGLQFLFEYFSETQRNKGNFPGRFSGRQFSNSRSEMNVSTLELGDSALYLCASSVGQGVVSPLHFGNGTRLTVT.

V usage is TRBV4-1 and J usage is TRBJ1-1; D might be TRBD1 (5 bases). The CDR3 runs to 14 residues. From germline, CDR1 is MGHRA and CDR2 YSYEKL. V was shortened by 4 bases and J by 0 bases, with 9 bases between the two germline ends. CDR3 residues: CASSLDSLNTEAFF. The CDR3 bases are TGCGCCAGCAGCCTCGACAGTTTGAACACTGAAGCTTTCTTT.

The genes are TRBV24-1 and TRBJ1-6; D gene unclear. Looked up from germline, CDR1 is KGHDR and CDR2 is SFDVKD. The CDR3 totals 14 residues. Trimming left V 4 bases short and J 6 bases short, with 9 bases between. The CDR3 coding sequence is TGTGCCACCAGTGACCCCCGGGCTAATTCACCCCTCCACTTT. This encodes CATSDPRANSPLHF.